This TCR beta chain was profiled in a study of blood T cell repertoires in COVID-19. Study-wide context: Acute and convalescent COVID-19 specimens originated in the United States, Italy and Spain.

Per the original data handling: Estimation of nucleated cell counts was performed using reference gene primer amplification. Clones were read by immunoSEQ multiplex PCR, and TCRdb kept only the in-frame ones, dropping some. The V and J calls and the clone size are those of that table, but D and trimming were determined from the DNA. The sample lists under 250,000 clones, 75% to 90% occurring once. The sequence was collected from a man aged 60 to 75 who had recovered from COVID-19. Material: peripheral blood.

The CDR3 spells CASSLGLAGGPGEQYF. The CDR3 DNA follows: TGTGCCAGCAGTTTGGGACTAGCGGGAGGGCCGGGCGAGCAGTACTTC. The V gene is TRBV6-5, the J gene TRBJ2-7, with 16 bases lining up with TRBD2. The CDR3 runs to 16 residues. J gave up 6 bases and V 4 bases, and 6 bases lay outside the gene matches. The germline gives CDR1 MNHEY, CDR2 SVGAGI.